This T cell receptor beta chain was profiled in a study of blood T cell repertoires in COVID-19. Overall study context: T cells, B-cell-depleted T cells, or PBMCs provided the cDNA or gDNA that served as material.

Seattle's cohort entered during active infection and was followed longitudinally. Germline V gene data show CDR1 as LGHDT and CDR2 as YNNKEL (reference sequence). This CDR3 comprises 12 residues. Trimming pared 5 bases from V and 6 bases from J, leaving 11 bases between. Authors' data handling: Reference gene primer amplification yielded estimated nucleated cell counts. Profiling relied on immunoSEQ multiplex PCR, and the TCRdb table lists in-frame clones only, not all of them. V and J calls plus clone size are reproduced from that table; the DNA served to infer D and trimming. The repertoire holds 250,000 to 350,000 clones, with about 90% as singletons.

The chain joins TRBV3-1 (or the pseudogene TRBV3-2) to TRBJ2-7, with TRBD1 as a possible D gene (6 bases). This TCR was recovered from a young woman with COVID-19, enrolled during active disease. Input material: peripheral blood. CDR3 region: CASSALGGEQYF. The CDR3 bases are TGTGCCAGCAGCGCCCTAGGGGGCGAGCAGTACTTC.